The rows below give T cell receptor beta chains drawn from one sample of a study of cytomegalovirus exposure and HLA in healthy donors. Generated by immunoSEQ multiplex PCR, the TCRdb table keeps only in-frame clones and is missing some. The sample consists of about 160,000 clones, roughly three quarters of them appearing once. Sequenced: PBMCs. Receptor source: a man aged 18 to 30 in good health and CMV-seropositive. The CDR3 runs from the conserved cysteine through the conserved F or W. The D gene is left open where the match is weak. The listing skips clone size in some rows; elsewhere it reads once, few, many or a size class.

TRBJ2-1 | - | - | TRBV1 | CTSSQDRGGGFYNEQFF | TGCACCAGCAGCCAAGATAGGGGCGGGGGGTTTTACAATGAGCAGTTCTTC
TRBJ1-5 | TRBD1 | - | TRBV19 | CASTGTGFQPQHF | TGTGCCAGTACCGGGACAGGTTTTCAGCCCCAGCATTTT
TRBJ1-5 | - | - | TRBV9 | CASSGGQNNQPQHF | TGTGCCAGCAGCGGAGGACAGAATAATCAGCCCCAGCATTTT
TRBJ1-6 | - | - | TRBV6-5 | CASRNRVDNSPLHF | TGTGCCAGCAGAAACAGGGTAGACAATTCACCCCTCCACTTT
TRBJ2-1 | TRBD2 | - | TRBV6-1 | CAIRLAGNNEQFF | TGTGCCATCAGACTAGCGGGGAACAATGAGCAGTTCTTC
TRBJ1-1 | - | - | TRBV28 | CASSLGSGQINTEAFF | TGTGCCAGCAGTTTGGGATCCGGACAAATTAACACTGAAGCTTTCTTT
TRBJ2-3 | TRBD1 | - | TRBV9 | CASSVEEGTEFTDTQYF | TGTGCCAGCAGCGTAGAAGAAGGGACAGAGTTCACAGATACGCAGTATTTT
TRBJ1-5 | - | few | TRBV6-1 | CASSRIGGLQPQHF | TGTGCCAGCAGTCGGATCGGAGGGCTTCAGCCCCAGCATTTT
TRBJ2-3 | - | - | TRBV9 | CASSVKAGWTDTQYF | TGTGCCAGCAGCGTGAAAGCGGGTTGGACAGATACGCAGTATTTT
TRBJ2-1 | - | once | TRBV7-3 | CASSSQGGLSYNEQFF | TGTGCCAGCAGCTCCCAGGGGGGCCTCTCCTACAATGAGCAGTTCTTC
TRBJ1-1 | TRBD1 | - | TRBV15 | CATSSLRDRATEAFF | TGTGCCACCAGCAGTCTCCGGGACAGGGCCACTGAAGCTTTCTTT
TRBJ2-5 | TRBD2 | - | TRBV29-1 | CSVDPPAGGRETQYF | TGCAGCGTAGATCCCCCAGCGGGGGGGCGAGAGACCCAGTACTTC
TRBJ2-1 | TRBD2 | - | TRBV7-2 | CASSLVSSGGNEQFF | TGTGCCAGCAGCTTAGTTAGTAGCGGGGGCAATGAGCAGTTCTTC
TRBJ2-2 | TRBD1 | - | TRBV5-4 | CASSAPDRDGLGGELFF | TGTGCCAGCAGCGCCCCCGACAGGGACGGGTTGGGCGGGGAGCTGTTTTTT
TRBJ2-1 | TRBD1 | few | TRBV29-1 | CSVEDLGRGYNEQFF | TGCAGCGTTGAAGATCTTGGCAGGGGGTACAATGAGCAGTTCTTC
TRBJ1-2 | - | - | TRBV29-1 | CSALDRRSNYGYTF | TGCAGCGCCCTTGACAGGAGAAGCAACTATGGCTACACCTTC
TRBJ1-1 | - | - | TRBV9 | CASSVATQNTEAFF | TGTGCCAGCAGCGTAGCTACCCAGAACACTGAAGCTTTCTTT
TRBJ1-1 | - | - | TRBV6-1 | CASQGVLDTEAFF | TGTGCCAGCCAAGGGGTTTTGGACACTGAAGCTTTCTTT
TRBJ1-1 | TRBD1 | - | TRBV7-9 | CAAEDRDTEAFF | TGTGCCGCGGAGGACAGGGACACTGAAGCTTTCTTT
TRBJ1-1 | TRBD1 | - | TRBV29-1 | CSVSTGGNTEAFF | TGCAGCGTTTCGACAGGGGGAAACACTGAAGCTTTCTTT
TRBJ2-1 | TRBD1 | few | TRBV14 | CASSQRTGRNYNEQFF | TGTGCCAGCAGCCAAAGGACAGGCCGGAACTACAATGAGCAGTTCTTC
TRBJ1-2 | - | - | TRBV28 | CASSPSISTYGYTF | TGTGCCAGCAGTCCGAGCATCTCCACCTATGGCTACACCTTC